This T cell receptor (beta chain) was captured in a study of T-cell memory formation after mild COVID-19. From the 5' RACE reads, TCRdb called clonotypes with MiXCR, one entry per CDR3 protein. The sample consists of under 400,000 distinct CDR3 sequences, around 28% of them appearing once. There are a few counts of this clonotype. The V gene's germline CDR1 is SGHVS and CDR2 FQNEAQ. Trimming left V 2 bases short and J 6 bases short, with 19 bases between. This CDR3 contains 16 residues. This receptor was identified in an adult woman who had mild COVID-19 (a few samples of this study predate the infection). Cell type and time point are not known. Sequencing was performed on PBMCs or a T cell subset sorted from them (not recorded which). The V and J genes are TRBV7-8 and TRBJ1-1; D may be TRBD1 (5 bases). DNA of the CDR3: TGTGCCAGCAGCTTAAAGAGGACGGGGGGATTAGCTGAAGCTTTCTTT. Its protein product is CASSLKRTGGLAEAFF. Drawing the rest from reference TRBV7-8 and TRBJ1-1, the complete variable domain is GAGVSQSPRYKVAKRGQDVALRCDPISGHVSLFWYQQALGQGPEFLTYFQNEAQLDKSGLPSDRFFAERPEGSVSTLKIQRTQQEDSAVYLCASSLKRTGGLAEAFFGQGTRLTVV.